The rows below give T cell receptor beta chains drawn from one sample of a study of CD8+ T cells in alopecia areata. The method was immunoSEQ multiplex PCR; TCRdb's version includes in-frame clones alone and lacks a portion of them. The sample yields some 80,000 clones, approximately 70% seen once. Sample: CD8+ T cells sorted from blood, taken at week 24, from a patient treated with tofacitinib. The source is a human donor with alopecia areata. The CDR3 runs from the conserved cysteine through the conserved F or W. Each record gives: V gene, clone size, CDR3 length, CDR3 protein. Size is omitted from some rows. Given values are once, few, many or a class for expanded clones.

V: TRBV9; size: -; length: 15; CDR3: CASSDELAGYNEQFF
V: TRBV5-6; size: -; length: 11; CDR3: CASRSQGRQFF
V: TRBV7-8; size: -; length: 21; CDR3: CASSLVSSVVLAGIGTDTQYF
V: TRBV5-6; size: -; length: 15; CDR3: CASSYSSSPYNEQFF
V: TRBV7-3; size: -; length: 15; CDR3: CASSLTGGGGETQYF
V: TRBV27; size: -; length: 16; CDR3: CASSPGPRPSTDTQYF
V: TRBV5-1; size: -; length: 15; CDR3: CASSRGLAGAYEQYF
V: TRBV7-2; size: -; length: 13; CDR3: CASSSPPRETQYF
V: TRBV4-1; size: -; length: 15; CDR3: CASSQRTSGSYEQYF
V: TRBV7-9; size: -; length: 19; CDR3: CASSLSAGGIITIQETQYF
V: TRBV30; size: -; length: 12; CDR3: CAWSGPLEGYTF
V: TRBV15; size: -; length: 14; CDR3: CATSRDSAVTEAFF
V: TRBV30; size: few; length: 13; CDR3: CAWSEGRGEGYTF
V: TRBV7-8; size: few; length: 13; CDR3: CASSPTGRTEAFF
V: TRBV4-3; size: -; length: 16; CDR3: CASSLSGQGTYNEQFF
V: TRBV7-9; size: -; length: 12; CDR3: CASSLRGYEQYF
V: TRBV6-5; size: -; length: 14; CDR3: CASRGAGTGYGYTF
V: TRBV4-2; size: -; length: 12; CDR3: CASSQGDDEQYF
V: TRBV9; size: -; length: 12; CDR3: CASSVGGDTQYF
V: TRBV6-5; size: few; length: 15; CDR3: CASSYSIRGTDTQYF
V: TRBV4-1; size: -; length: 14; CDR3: CASSQEDRGETQYF
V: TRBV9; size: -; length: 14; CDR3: CASSTSSGRSEQYF
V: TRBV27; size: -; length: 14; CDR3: CASSSSAMDEKLFF
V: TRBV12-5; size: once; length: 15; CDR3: CASGLGTGPDDTQYF
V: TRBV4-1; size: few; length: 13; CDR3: CASSYSTGNEQFF
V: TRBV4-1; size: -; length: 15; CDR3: CASSQGPGVYQPQHF
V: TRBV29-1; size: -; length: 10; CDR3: CSVHLTEAFF
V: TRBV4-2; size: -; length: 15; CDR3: CASSEREVLTDTQYF
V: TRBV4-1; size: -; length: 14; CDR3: CASSQGLRSEGAFF
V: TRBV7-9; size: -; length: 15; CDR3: CASGRWTSGSVEQYF
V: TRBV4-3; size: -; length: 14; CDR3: CASSPGRLSYEQYF
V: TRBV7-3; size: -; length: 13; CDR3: CASSLAGVYGYTF
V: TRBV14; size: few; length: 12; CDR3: CASSHGLPTQYF
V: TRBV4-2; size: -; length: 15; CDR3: CASSQDRSGENIQYF
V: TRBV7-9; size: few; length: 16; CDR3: CASSLATGDYQETQYF